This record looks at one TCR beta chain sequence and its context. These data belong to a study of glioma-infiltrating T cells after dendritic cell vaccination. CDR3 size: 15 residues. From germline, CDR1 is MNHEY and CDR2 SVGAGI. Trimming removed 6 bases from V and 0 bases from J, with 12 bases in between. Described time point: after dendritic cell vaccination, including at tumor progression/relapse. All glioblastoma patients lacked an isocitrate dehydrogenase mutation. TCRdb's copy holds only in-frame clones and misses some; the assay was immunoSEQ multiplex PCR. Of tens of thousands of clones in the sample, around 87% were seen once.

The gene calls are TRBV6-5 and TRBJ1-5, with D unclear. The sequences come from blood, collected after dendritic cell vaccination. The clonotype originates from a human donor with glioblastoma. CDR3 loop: CASRGSPYSNQPQHF. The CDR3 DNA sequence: TGTGCCAGCAGGGGGAGTCCTTATAGCAATCAGCCCCAGCATTTT.